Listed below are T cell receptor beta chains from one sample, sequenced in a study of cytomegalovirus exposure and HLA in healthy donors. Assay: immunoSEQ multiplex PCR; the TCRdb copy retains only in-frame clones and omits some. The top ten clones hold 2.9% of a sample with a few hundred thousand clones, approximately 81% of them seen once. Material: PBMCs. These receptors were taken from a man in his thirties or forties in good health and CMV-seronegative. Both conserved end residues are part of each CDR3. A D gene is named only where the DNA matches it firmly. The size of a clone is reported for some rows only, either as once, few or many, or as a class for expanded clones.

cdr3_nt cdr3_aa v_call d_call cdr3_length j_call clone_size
TGTGCCAGCAGTGGTCTAGGACAGCAATACGAGCAGTACTTC CASSGLGQQYEQYF TRBV6-1 . 14 TRBJ2-7 .
TGTGCCAGCAGCAGCGCTTTGGGACAGGGAGAGACCCAGTACTTC CASSSALGQGETQYF TRBV5-4 TRBD1 15 TRBJ2-5 .
TGTGCCAGCAGCCGACTAGCGGGGGCCTACGAGCAGTACTTC CASSRLAGAYEQYF TRBV27 TRBD2 14 TRBJ2-7 few
TGTGCCAGTAGCCCCCCGGGAACCTCCTACAATGAGCAGTTCTTC CASSPPGTSYNEQFF TRBV7-8 . 15 TRBJ2-1 .
TGTGCCTCACATCCGGGACAGGGGACCTACGAGCAGTACTTC CASHPGQGTYEQYF TRBV10-3 TRBD1 14 TRBJ2-7 .
TGTGCCAGCAGCGTGGGACTAGCGGGGGGGCCTAGCACAGATACGCAGTATTTT CASSVGLAGGPSTDTQYF TRBV11-2 TRBD2 18 TRBJ2-3 .
TGTGCCAGCAGCTATCAAAACGCAGATACGCAGTATTTT CASSYQNADTQYF TRBV6-5 . 13 TRBJ2-3 .
TGTGCCAGCAGTCAACTGACAGGGGTCAACGAGCAGTACTTC CASSQLTGVNEQYF TRBV13 TRBD1 14 TRBJ2-7 .
TGTGCCAGCCGACCGGGACAGGGGGCTTATGAGCAGTACTTC CASRPGQGAYEQYF TRBV28 TRBD1 14 TRBJ2-7 .
TGTGCCAGCAGTGCCCAGGAACAAGAGACCCAGTACTTC CASSAQEQETQYF TRBV6-1 . 13 TRBJ2-5 .
TGTGCCAGCAGTCCCAAAAGCGGGGGTTTCTATGGCTACACCTTC CASSPKSGGFYGYTF TRBV27 . 15 TRBJ1-2 .
TGCGCCAGCAGCCAAGTAGGGACAGGGGTTACTGAAGCTTTCTTT CASSQVGTGVTEAFF TRBV4-1 TRBD1 15 TRBJ1-1 .
TGTGCCAGCACCTTCACAGGGGTTGGCACCGGGGAGCTGTTTTTT CASTFTGVGTGELFF TRBV6-6 TRBD1 15 TRBJ2-2 .
TGTGCCAGCAGCGTAGATCCTTCTAACACCGGGGAGCTGTTTTTT CASSVDPSNTGELFF TRBV9 . 15 TRBJ2-2 .
TGTGCCAGCAGCACCGGGGTCCGGGATCCAGATACGCAGTATTTT CASSTGVRDPDTQYF TRBV9 . 15 TRBJ2-3 .
TGTGCCAGCAGCCTAAGGGCTAGCGGGGTCACAGATACGCAGTATTTT CASSLRASGVTDTQYF TRBV11-2 TRBD2 16 TRBJ2-3 .
TGTGCCAGCAGTGACAGGGGAACGGTTTCACCCCTCCACTTT CASSDRGTVSPLHF TRBV28 TRBD1 14 TRBJ1-6 few
TGTGCCAGCAGTGCGGACAGAGCCAAAAACATTCAGTACTTC CASSADRAKNIQYF TRBV6-1 . 14 TRBJ2-4 .
TGTGCCAGCAGCTCCTTATCTAGCGGGGGGCCCCAGTCCTTCTACGAGCAGTACTTC CASSSLSSGGPQSFYEQYF TRBV7-3 TRBD2 19 TRBJ2-7 once
TGTGCCAGCAGCCAAGTCCCTAGCGGGGTAAACAATGAGCAGTTCTTC CASSQVPSGVNNEQFF TRBV4-2 TRBD2 16 TRBJ2-1 .
TGTGCCAGTAGCTGGACTAGCACCACCGGGGAGCTGTTTTTT CASSWTSTTGELFF TRBV19 TRBD2 14 TRBJ2-2 .
TGTGCCAGCAGGGTAAACGTAGCTAACTATGGCTACACCTTC CASRVNVANYGYTF TRBV2 . 14 TRBJ1-2 .
TGTGCCAGCATAATTGACAGGGGAGCGGAGACCCAGTACTTC CASIIDRGAETQYF TRBV2 TRBD1 14 TRBJ2-5 .
TGTGCCAGCAGTGAAAACCCGGGGTCAGGCGGGGAGCTGTTTTTT CASSENPGSGGELFF TRBV6-4 . 15 TRBJ2-2 .
TGTGCCAGCTCACCGACAGGGAATCCCCAAGAGACCCAGTACTTC CASSPTGNPQETQYF TRBV18 TRBD1 15 TRBJ2-5 .
TGTGCCAGCAGCTTCGACAGGGGCTGGGAGCTGTTTTTT CASSFDRGWELFF TRBV7-2 TRBD1 13 TRBJ2-2 .
TGTGCCAGCAGTGCGGTCGGGGGCGAGCAGTACTTC CASSAVGGEQYF TRBV6-1 . 12 TRBJ2-7 .
TGTGCCAGCAGCCCCGGGACAGGGACTATCGATGAGCAGTTCTTC CASSPGTGTIDEQFF TRBV7-3 TRBD1 15 TRBJ2-1 few
TGTGCCAGCAGCACCACAGGGGTCGAGACCCAGTACTTC CASSTTGVETQYF TRBV7-3 TRBD1 13 TRBJ2-5 .
TGTGCCAGCAGTCCAGGGGTAGGCTACGAGCAGTACTTC CASSPGVGYEQYF TRBV28 . 13 TRBJ2-7 .
TGTGCCATCAGGGGCGACAGGGGGTCCGAGCAGTACTTC CAIRGDRGSEQYF TRBV10-3 TRBD1 13 TRBJ2-7 .
TGTGCCAGCAGCTTGGTGGGGACAGGAAATGAAAAACTGTTTTTT CASSLVGTGNEKLFF TRBV5-6 TRBD1 15 TRBJ1-4 .
TGTGCCAGCAGTTACTCCCTGGGCAACCCCATCTATGGCTACACCTTC CASSYSLGNPIYGYTF TRBV6-5 . 16 TRBJ1-2 .
TGTGCCAGCAGCGCAGGGGACAGGGTCTGGCCAGATACGCAGTATTTT CASSAGDRVWPDTQYF TRBV7-3 TRBD1 16 TRBJ2-3 .
TGTGCCAGCAGCTCGATACTAGCGGGGGGCGATGAGCAGTTCTTC CASSSILAGGDEQFF TRBV7-9 TRBD2 15 TRBJ2-1 .
TGTGCCAGCAGCGTGACGCAGGGGCAGCCCCAGCATTTT CASSVTQGQPQHF TRBV7-8 . 13 TRBJ1-5 once
TGCGCCAGCAGCCAAACCAACATACCTCGAGATACGCAGTATTTT CASSQTNIPRDTQYF TRBV4-3 . 15 TRBJ2-3 .
TGTGCCAGCAGCTCCCAGGGGACAGGGCTCGATGAGCAGTTCTTC CASSSQGTGLDEQFF TRBV7-3 TRBD1 15 TRBJ2-1 few
TGTGCCAGCAGCCCTCGACAGGTACCCTACGAGCAGTACTTC CASSPRQVPYEQYF TRBV9 . 14 TRBJ2-7 .
TGTGCCAGCAGTGACAGGCAAGAGACCCAGTACTTC CASSDRQETQYF TRBV2 . 12 TRBJ2-5 .
TGCGCCAGCAGCTTGGCTAGAGGGGGCGGCACCGGGGAGCTGTTTTTT CASSLARGGGTGELFF TRBV5-1 TRBD1 16 TRBJ2-2 .
TGTGCCAGCAGTGACGACAGGGCTGGGGCCAACGTCCTGACTTTC CASSDDRAGANVLTF TRBV6-4 TRBD1 15 TRBJ2-6 .
TGCAGTGCTAGAGATCCTCCCATTCAGTACTTC CSARDPPIQYF TRBV20-1 . 11 TRBJ2-4 .
TGTGCCACCCGACAGACTTCCCTCCACGAGCAGTACTTC CATRQTSLHEQYF TRBV27 . 13 TRBJ2-7 once
TGTGCCAGCAGCATTAGACAGGGAAGCATAAATGAGCAGTTCTTC CASSIRQGSINEQFF TRBV7-9 TRBD1 15 TRBJ2-1 few
TGTGCCATCCAGCGGGGATCTAATGAAAAACTGTTTTTT CAIQRGSNEKLFF TRBV10-3 . 13 TRBJ1-4 once
TGTGCCAGCAGCTTATCTATTGGGACAGGGAATTCACCCCTCCACTTT CASSLSIGTGNSPLHF TRBV7-8 TRBD1 16 TRBJ1-6 .